This is a list of T cell receptor beta chains from one sample in a study of T cell responses to AZD1222 COVID-19 vaccine. This table comes from immunoSEQ multiplex PCR, and its TCRdb copy is limited to in-frame clones, with some not included. The table shows about 94,000 clones, with 85% occurring only once. The source material was peripheral blood, sampled 28 days after the second AZD1222 dose. These TCRs come from an adult who received the AZD1222 COVID-19 vaccine. CDR3s include the opening cysteine and the closing phenylalanine or tryptophan. Fields, in order: V gene, clone size, J gene, D gene, CDR3 protein, CDR3 DNA. D genes are given only for firm matches. The size entry is marked missing in some rows and otherwise reads once, few, many or a size class.

v_call: TRBV3-1/TRBV3-2
clone_size: .
j_call: TRBJ2-7
d_call: .
cdr3_aa: CASSHSTASYEQYF
cdr3_nt: TGTGCCAGCAGCCATTCCACCGCTTCCTACGAGCAGTACTTC

v_call: TRBV7-6
clone_size: .
j_call: TRBJ2-2
d_call: TRBD2
cdr3_aa: CASSLGGTSGTGELFF
cdr3_nt: TGTGCCAGCAGCTTAGGCGGGACTAGCGGCACCGGGGAGCTGTTTTTT

v_call: TRBV9
clone_size: .
j_call: TRBJ1-3
d_call: .
cdr3_aa: CASSAEGSEGNTIYF
cdr3_nt: TGTGCCAGCAGCGCAGAGGGATCGGAAGGAAACACCATATATTTT

v_call: TRBV7-2
clone_size: .
j_call: TRBJ2-3
d_call: TRBD2
cdr3_aa: CASSHQGLAGEDTQYF
cdr3_nt: TGTGCCAGCAGCCACCAGGGACTAGCGGGAGAAGATACGCAGTATTTT

v_call: TRBV6-5
clone_size: .
j_call: TRBJ1-2
d_call: .
cdr3_aa: CASSYSRGSVYGYTF
cdr3_nt: TGTGCCAGCAGTTACTCGAGAGGAAGTGTCTATGGCTACACCTTC

v_call: TRBV5-4
clone_size: few
j_call: TRBJ1-1
d_call: TRBD1
cdr3_aa: CASSLRTGNTEAFF
cdr3_nt: TGTGCCAGCAGCTTAAGGACAGGGAACACTGAAGCTTTCTTT

v_call: TRBV24-1
clone_size: .
j_call: TRBJ2-1
d_call: TRBD2
cdr3_aa: CATSATSGSGNEQFF
cdr3_nt: TGTGCCACCAGCGCGACTAGCGGGAGTGGAAATGAGCAGTTCTTC

v_call: TRBV4-1
clone_size: .
j_call: TRBJ2-3
d_call: .
cdr3_aa: CASSQGGLSTDTQYF
cdr3_nt: TGCGCCAGCAGCCAGGGGGGACTGTCCACAGATACGCAGTATTTT

v_call: TRBV7-2
clone_size: .
j_call: TRBJ2-7
d_call: .
cdr3_aa: CASSSDWGAGQYF
cdr3_nt: TGTGCCAGCAGCTCCGACTGGGGGGCGGGGCAGTACTTC

v_call: TRBV3-1/TRBV3-2
clone_size: .
j_call: TRBJ2-1
d_call: .
cdr3_aa: CASSRNPVRGNEQFF
cdr3_nt: TGTGCCAGCAGCCGAAACCCCGTTCGGGGGAATGAGCAGTTCTTC

v_call: TRBV6-5
clone_size: .
j_call: TRBJ2-5
d_call: TRBD2
cdr3_aa: CASRPGLAGDKTQYF
cdr3_nt: TGTGCCAGCAGACCCGGACTAGCGGGAGACAAGACCCAGTACTTC

v_call: TRBV3-1/TRBV3-2
clone_size: .
j_call: TRBJ2-7
d_call: TRBD2
cdr3_aa: CASSQDPIWTSDVYEQYF
cdr3_nt: TGTGCCAGCAGCCAAGACCCTATCTGGACTAGCGACGTCTACGAGCAGTACTTC

v_call: TRBV4-1
clone_size: .
j_call: TRBJ1-3
d_call: .
cdr3_aa: CASSPSSGQPSGNTIYF
cdr3_nt: TGCGCCAGCAGCCCCTCATCAGGACAGCCCTCTGGAAACACCATATATTTT

v_call: TRBV9
clone_size: .
j_call: TRBJ2-2
d_call: .
cdr3_aa: CASSGNWVTGELFF
cdr3_nt: TGTGCCAGCAGCGGTAACTGGGTGACCGGGGAGCTGTTTTTT

v_call: TRBV7-2
clone_size: .
j_call: TRBJ1-5
d_call: .
cdr3_aa: CASSFSGFNQPQHF
cdr3_nt: TGTGCCAGCAGCTTCTCCGGGTTCAATCAGCCCCAGCATTTT

v_call: TRBV5-1
clone_size: .
j_call: TRBJ2-5
d_call: TRBD2
cdr3_aa: CASSLVGLAKTEKETQYF
cdr3_nt: TGCGCCAGCAGCTTGGTGGGACTAGCGAAAACGGAGAAGGAGACCCAGTACTTC

v_call: TRBV5-1
clone_size: .
j_call: TRBJ1-5
d_call: TRBD1
cdr3_aa: CASSLQGTGSQPQHF
cdr3_nt: TGCGCCAGCAGCTTACAGGGGACAGGTTCTCAGCCCCAGCATTTT

v_call: TRBV5-6
clone_size: .
j_call: TRBJ1-3
d_call: TRBD1
cdr3_aa: CASSLALGPTGRNTIYF
cdr3_nt: TGTGCCAGCAGCTTGGCCTTGGGCCCGACAGGGCGAAACACCATATATTTT

v_call: TRBV2
clone_size: .
j_call: TRBJ1-4
d_call: .
cdr3_aa: CASSTNLNEKLFF
cdr3_nt: TGTGCCAGCTCGACAAACTTAAATGAAAAACTGTTTTTT

v_call: TRBV21-1
clone_size: few
j_call: TRBJ1-2
d_call: .
cdr3_aa: CASSNRNGGGNGYTF
cdr3_nt: TGTGCCAGCAGCAACCGAAATGGGGGGGGCAATGGCTACACCTTC

v_call: TRBV2
clone_size: .
j_call: TRBJ1-1
d_call: .
cdr3_aa: CASSEASVRKVEAFF
cdr3_nt: TGTGCCAGCAGTGAAGCGTCGGTCAGAAAGGTTGAAGCTTTCTTT

v_call: TRBV9
clone_size: .
j_call: TRBJ2-3
d_call: TRBD2
cdr3_aa: CASSLGNSGAHTQYF
cdr3_nt: TGTGCCAGCAGCTTAGGGAATAGCGGGGCGCATACGCAGTATTTT